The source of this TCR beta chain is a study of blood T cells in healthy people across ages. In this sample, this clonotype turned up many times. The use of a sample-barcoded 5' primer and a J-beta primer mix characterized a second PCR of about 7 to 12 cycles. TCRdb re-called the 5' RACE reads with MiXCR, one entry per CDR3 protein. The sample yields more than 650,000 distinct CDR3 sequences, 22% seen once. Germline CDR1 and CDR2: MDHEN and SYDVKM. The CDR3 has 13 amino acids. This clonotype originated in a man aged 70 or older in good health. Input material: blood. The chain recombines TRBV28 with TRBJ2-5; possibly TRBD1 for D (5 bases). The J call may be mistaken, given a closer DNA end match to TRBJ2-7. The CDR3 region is CASRLGVSYEQYF. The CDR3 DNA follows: TGTGCCAGCAGGTTAGGGGTATCCTACGAGCAGTACTTC.